This T cell receptor (beta chain) was profiled in a study of identical twins. Using its own MiXCR run on the 5' RACE reads, TCRdb lists one record per CDR3 protein. The table records hundreds of thousands of distinct CDR3 sequences, around 6.8% of them present only once. This sample was shared with a second study, whose subject was yellow fever vaccine responses in identical twins.

Input material: memory (CD45RO+) T cells sorted from blood. This clonotype was obtained from a woman under 30 in good health.

The CDR3 reads CSAEPGKYEQYF. CDR3 DNA: TGCAGTGCCGAACCTGGGAAATACGAGCAGTACTTC. The gene calls are TRBV20-1 and TRBJ2-7; D gene uncertain. V lost 6 bases and J lost 4, with 13 bases in between. This CDR3 spans 12 amino acids. Per the germline V gene, CDR1 is DFQATT and CDR2 is SNEGSKA (reference sequence).